Following are 5 T cell receptor beta chains from one sample sequenced in a study of blood T cell repertoires in COVID-19. Using immunoSEQ multiplex PCR, the repertoire was profiled, and TCRdb retains in-frame clones only, with some absent. This sample has about 62,000 clones, with approximately 92% found just once. What was sequenced was peripheral blood. The receptors shown here come from a woman in her sixties or seventies with COVID-19, enrolled during active disease.

The rearrangement uses TRBV6-5 and TRBJ2-2; no reliable D call. CDR3 length: 14 amino acids. Germline V lookup: CDR1 MNHEY, CDR2 SVGAGI. Trimming took off 4 bases at V and 5 bases at J, with 11 bases between the two ends. CDR3 sequence (DNA): TGTGCCAGCAGTTTTCAACCGAGGACCGGGGAGCTGTTTTTT. It specifies CASSFQPRTGELFF.

The chain employs TRBV5-4 and TRBJ1-6; tentatively, D is TRBD1 (6 bases). V shed 1 base and J shed 7 bases, with 12 bases lying between them. The CDR3 has 15 amino acids. Germline lookup yields CDR1 SGHNT and CDR2 YYREEE (reference sequence). The CDR3 DNA follows: TGTGCCAGCAGCTTGTTGGCAGGGACAAATTCACCCCTCCACTTT. Translated, it gives CASSLLAGTNSPLHF.

This sequence joins TRBV7-9 and TRBJ2-1, with 14 positions matching TRBD2. Germline CDR1 is SEHNR and CDR2 is FQNEAQ (reference sequence). V lost 5 bases, J lost 1 base, and 1 base stayed unmatched. The CDR3 spans 16 residues. DNA for the CDR3: TGTGCCAGCAGCGGGACTAGCGGGGGATCCTACAATGAGCAGTTCTTC. As protein: CASSGTSGGSYNEQFF.

This chain links TRBV5-1 with TRBJ2-3; 8 bases line up with TRBD2. V was clipped by 2 bases and J by 1 base; unmatched bases: 3. The CDR3 sequence is 15 residues long. Germline loops: CDR1 SGHRS, CDR2 YFSETQ. This chain's CDR3 is CASSLSGSRTDTQYF. The CDR3 coding sequence is TGCGCCAGCAGCTTAAGCGGGAGTCGCACAGATACGCAGTATTTT.

This chain links TRBV28 with TRBJ1-2; the match to TRBD1 covers 12 bases. This CDR3 has 13 amino acids. Germline loops: CDR1 MDHEN, CDR2 SYDVKM. Germline trimming cut 9 bases from V and 7 bases from J; bases unmatched to any gene: 6. CDR3 DNA: TGTGCCAGGGACAGGGACAGGGGGCGTGGCTACACCTTC. This encodes CARDRDRGRGYTF.